The 29 T cell receptor beta chains given below trace back to one sample, sequenced in a study of blood T cell repertoires in COVID-19. Assay used: immunoSEQ multiplex PCR; TCRdb lists only in-frame clones, some missing. The repertoire has around 19,000 clones, approximately 86% of them found once; the top ten carry over 6.5%. The sample comprised peripheral blood. These receptors came from a human donor in a cohort sampled during active COVID-19. The donor label of this sample is uncertain.

This clone came up once. This chain joins TRBV7-2 and TRBJ2-5, with D unclear. The assigned J gene may be wrong: the sequence end matches TRBJ2-7 better. The germline V gene has CDR1 SGHTA and CDR2 FQGNSA. The CDR3 covers 15 residues. This CDR3 reads CASSLAAGPSYEQYF. The CDR3 nucleotides read TGTGCCAGCAGCTTAGCAGCAGGCCCCAGCTACGAGCAGTACTTC.

The chain combines TRBV5-1 with TRBJ2-1; 13 positions match TRBD2. The CDR3 totals 15 residues. Germline CDR1 SGHRS, CDR2 YFSETQ. V was pared by 4 bases and J by 6 bases, with 4 bases of the junction left unmatched. CDR3 DNA sequence: TGCGCCAGCAGCGCGGGACTAGCGGGACCCAATGAGCAGTTCTTC. Protein: CASSAGLAGPNEQFF.

This clone has just a few counts. J is TRBJ1-2 and V is TRBV6-5; D is uncertain. The CDR3 has 14 amino acids. The germline gives CDR1 MNHEY, CDR2 SVGAGI. Trimming shortened V by 10 bases and J by 1 base, and 16 bases separated the two germline ends. The CDR3 bases are TGTGCCACCGCGGTGCGGGGTGGTAACTATGGCTACACCTTC. Its translation: CATAVRGGNYGYTF.

This clone appeared once. V usage is TRBV29-1 and J usage is TRBJ2-3; 7 bases agree with TRBD1. The CDR3 has 12 residues. CDR1 and CDR2 (germline): SQVTM, ANQGSEA. V lost 7 bases, J lost 1 base, and 2 bases stayed unmatched. CDR3 DNA: TGCAGCGCCGACAGGGGCACAGATACGCAGTATTTT. Encoded protein: CSADRGTDTQYF.

The chain links TRBV19 to TRBJ2-7; D not certain. The V gene lost 1 base and the J gene lost 7 bases, with 11 bases spanning the gap. Looked up from germline, CDR1 is LNHDA and CDR2 is SQIVND (reference sequence). CDR3 length: 13 amino acids. The CDR3 DNA is TGTGCCAGTAGTATAGGGATGCCGAGGGAGCAGTACTTC. Protein sequence: CASSIGMPREQYF.

DNA for the CDR3: TGTGCCAGCAGAGAACCCGGGACAGCTACCTACGAGCAGTACTTC. Translation gives CASREPGTATYEQYF. V is TRBV28 and J is TRBJ2-7, with TRBD1 matching 7 bases. The CDR3 is 15 amino acids. The junction had 10 bases not matched to a gene; V was cut back by 6 bases and J by 2 bases. Germline CDR1 and CDR2: MDHEN and SYDVKM.

This clone occurred once. CDR3 coding DNA: TGTGCCAGCAGCTTAGCGCGACGCGGGGGCAACAATGAGCAGTTCTTC. It yields the protein CASSLARRGGNNEQFF. The V and J genes are TRBV7-9 and TRBJ2-1, with D possibly matching TRBD2 (7 bases). Trimming cost V 0 bases and J 5 bases, with 14 bases left between them. The germline gives CDR1 SEHNR, CDR2 FQNEAQ (reference sequence). This CDR3 has 16 residues.

The chain couples TRBV5-4 to TRBJ2-3; 10 bases match TRBD2. The CDR3 contains 15 residues. The V gene end was trimmed by 7 bases and the J gene end by 4 bases; junction bases not matched to a gene: 9. Germline assignment: CDR1 SGHNT and CDR2 YYREEE (reference sequence). The CDR3 region has the DNA TGTGCCAGCGCCCGGACAGCGGGAGGGGCAGATACGCAGTATTTT. This codes for CASARTAGGADTQYF.

The rearrangement joins TRBV6-5 to TRBJ1-2; TRBD1 aligns across 9 bases. Germline lookup yields CDR1 MNHEY and CDR2 SVGAGI. The J segment lost 4 bases and the V segment lost 6 bases, leaving 6 bases of the junction unmatched. The CDR3 consists of 14 residues. The CDR3 bases are TGTGCCAGCAGCGTTAACAGGGGGCCCTATGGCTACACCTTC. This sequence encodes CASSVNRGPYGYTF.

The CDR3 DNA follows: TGTGCCAGCAGCGCTCTCAGGGGGCGGATTAATGAAAAACTGTTTTTT. Amino acids: CASSALRGRINEKLFF. The V and J genes are TRBV21-1 and TRBJ1-4; the DNA was not compared with TRBD1, the D call given in the table. TRBV21-1 is reported as a pseudogene. The CDR3 runs to 16 residues.

The rearrangement links TRBV5-4 to TRBJ2-1, with 9 positions matching TRBD2. Per the germline V gene, CDR1 is SGHNT and CDR2 is YYREEE (reference sequence). V gave up 5 bases and J gave up 7 bases; unmatched junction bases: 16. This CDR3 is built from 17 residues. The CDR3 spells CASSPEGDAGGRNEQFF. As DNA, the CDR3 is TGTGCCAGCAGTCCCGAAGGGGACGCGGGAGGGCGGAATGAGCAGTTCTTC.

The V gene is TRBV11-1, the J gene TRBJ1-2; 8 positions agree with TRBD1. Germline trimming cut 6 bases from V and 8 bases from J; bases unmatched to any gene: 11. Germline-derived CDR1 and CDR2 are SGHAT and FQDESV (reference sequence). This CDR3 spans 14 amino acids. For the CDR3, the DNA is TGTGCCAGCAGACCCGCGGACAGGGTCTTCGGCTACACCTTC. This sequence encodes CASRPADRVFGYTF.

This clone was detected only a few times. V usage is TRBV11-3 and J usage is TRBJ1-1, with no clear D. Trimming shortened V by 3 bases and J by 4 bases, and 9 bases separated the two germline ends. Germline assignment: CDR1 SGHNT and CDR2 YENEEA. The CDR3 consists of 13 residues. CDR3 sequence: CASSFTLTTEAFF. CDR3 DNA: TGTGCCAGCAGCTTTACACTAACCACTGAAGCTTTCTTT.

This clone occurred once. The chain employs TRBV27 and TRBJ1-6; a possible D gene is TRBD1 (5 bases). V was trimmed by 4 bases and J by 10 bases, leaving 14 bases between them. Germline V CDR1 and CDR2: MNHEY, SMNVEV (reference sequence). The CDR3 covers 14 residues. CDR3 protein: CASSSRRGGSPLHF. The CDR3 DNA sequence: TGTGCCAGCAGTTCCCGGAGGGGAGGGTCACCCCTCCACTTT.

The CDR3, as DNA: TGTGCCAGTAGTATATCGGCACGCGGGAGTTCACACGAGCAGTACTTC. Translation: CASSISARGSSHEQYF. The V call is TRBV19, the J call TRBJ2-7; 7 bases are shared with TRBD2. This CDR3 comprises 16 residues. J gave up 5 bases and V 2 bases, and 12 bases lay outside the gene matches. The germline gives CDR1 LNHDA, CDR2 SQIVND (reference sequence).

The rearrangement joins TRBV18 to TRBJ2-4; possible D gene TRBD2, 6 bases. The V gene's germline CDR1 is KGHSH and CDR2 LQKENI. This CDR3 has 15 amino acids. V lost 3 bases, J lost 8 bases, and 17 bases lay in between. The CDR3 sequence: CASSPRQSTGDIQYF. Here the CDR3 DNA reads TGTGCCAGCTCACCCCGCCAGTCAACGGGGGACATTCAGTACTTC.

This chain connects TRBV29-1 to TRBJ2-1; D may be TRBD2 (5 bases). This CDR3 has 13 amino acids. Germline loops: CDR1 SQVTM, CDR2 ANQGSEA. The V and J ends lost 4 bases and 0 bases respectively, with 7 bases between them. This CDR3 is CSVVAYSYNEQFF. CDR3 in DNA: TGCAGCGTTGTAGCGTACTCCTACAATGAGCAGTTCTTC.

The V call is TRBV5-1, the J call TRBJ1-2; D gene unclear. Germline V CDR1 and CDR2: SGHRS, YFSETQ. CDR3 length equals 14 residues. V dropped 0 bases and J dropped 4 bases, with 10 bases sitting between them. The CDR3 DNA sequence: TGCGCCAGCAGCTTGGATGGGGAGGGCTATGGCTACACCTTC. Residues: CASSLDGEGYGYTF.

The genes are TRBV19 and TRBJ1-1; TRBD1 matches 9 bases. The V gene's germline CDR1 is LNHDA and CDR2 SQIVND (reference sequence). V shed 5 bases, J shed 8 bases, and the junction held 6 bases outside the gene matches. This CDR3 is 13 amino acids long. The CDR3 sequence: CASSARTGVEAFF. In DNA, the CDR3 is TGTGCCAGTAGTGCCCGGACAGGGGTCGAAGCTTTCTTT.

The chain is built from TRBV5-1 and TRBJ2-7, with TRBD2 identical over 11 bases. The CDR3 spans 15 residues. After removal of 3 bases from V and 3 bases from J, the junction contained 5 bases not matched to a gene. CDR1 and CDR2 (germline): SGHRS, YFSETQ. The CDR3 sequence: CASSSPLAGVYEQYF. The CDR3 DNA reads TGCGCCAGCAGCTCCCCACTAGCGGGAGTCTACGAGCAGTACTTC.

The chain combines TRBV14 with TRBJ2-1; 9 nucleotides match TRBD1. CDR1 SGHDN and CDR2 FVKESK come from the germline V gene. This CDR3 comprises 17 residues. Losses at the gene ends were 2 bases for V and 7 bases for J; bases not matched to a gene: 12. The CDR3 coding sequence is TGTGCCAGCAGCCAATCGCCGGGACAGGGCGCTTGGAATGAGCAGTTCTTC. Encoded protein: CASSQSPGQGAWNEQFF.

The chain joins TRBV18 to TRBJ1-3, with 7 bases aligning to TRBD1. The CDR3 length is 17 residues. The V gene end was trimmed by 3 bases and the J gene end by 0 bases; junction bases not matched to a gene: 8. CDR1 and CDR2 from the germline V gene are KGHSH and LQKENI. CDR3 residues: CASSPRQGYDSGNTIYF. In DNA form, the CDR3 reads TGTGCCAGCTCACCGCGACAGGGTTACGACTCTGGAAACACCATATATTTT.

In DNA form, the CDR3 reads TGTGCCAGCAGTTACTCAGGGACAGCACCTGGAAACACCATATATTTT. It is translated as CASSYSGTAPGNTIYF. The gene calls are TRBV6-5 and TRBJ1-3; 7 nucleotides match TRBD1. CDR3 size: 16 residues. Germline CDR1 and CDR2: MNHEY and SVGAGI. V lost 0 bases to trimming and J lost 2 bases; unmatched junction nucleotides: 4.

The rearrangement links TRBV7-9 to TRBJ2-2; 10 bases align to TRBD2. The length of the CDR3 is 15 residues. V lost 5 bases and J lost 8; bases outside the gene matches: 8. From germline, CDR1 is SEHNR and CDR2 FQNEAQ (reference sequence). CDR3 coding DNA: TGTGCCAGCAGCGCACTAGCGGGATTTTCTGGGGAGCTGTTTTTT. Translation gives CASSALAGFSGELFF.

The chain is built from TRBV11-1 and TRBJ2-3, with no clear D. CDR1 SGHAT and CDR2 FQDESV come from the germline V gene (reference sequence). The V end was cut by 2 bases, the J end by 1 base, with 7 bases between. The CDR3 totals 14 residues. The CDR3 protein is CASSLSPGTDTQYF. The DNA for the CDR3 is TGTGCCAGCAGCTTATCCCCAGGCACAGATACGCAGTATTTT.

The V gene is TRBV7-8, the J gene TRBJ2-7; 8 bases map to TRBD1. The CDR3 has 13 amino acids. The germline gives CDR1 SGHVS, CDR2 FQNEAQ. The J segment lost 7 bases and the V segment lost 2 bases, leaving 4 bases of the junction unmatched. The CDR3 DNA sequence: TGTGCCAGCAGCTTACAGGGGGCTGGAGAGCAGTACTTC. It yields the protein CASSLQGAGEQYF.

Written as DNA, the CDR3 is TGTGCCAGCAGCCAAGTGGGGCTGCACACCATATATTTT. Protein product: CASSQVGLHTIYF. The chain employs TRBV14 and TRBJ1-3; D might be TRBD1 (5 bases). Germline values: CDR1 SGHDN, CDR2 FVKESK. The ends were cut back, 1 base at V and 8 bases at J, with 9 bases in the middle. This CDR3 contains 13 residues. Complete variable domain (other parts from reference TRBV14 and TRBJ1-3): EAGVTQFPSHSVIEKGQTVTLRCDPISGHDNLYWYRRVMGKEIKFLLHFVKESKQDESGMPNNRFLAERTGGTYSTLKVQPAELEDSGVYFCASSQVGLHTIYFGEGSWLTVV.

V usage is TRBV5-4 and J usage is TRBJ2-1; 9 positions agree with TRBD2. Germline CDR1 reads SGHNT; CDR2 reads YYREEE (reference sequence). The CDR3 runs 14 residues. J lost 8 bases, V lost 0 bases, and 3 bases had no gene match. CDR3 DNA: TGTGCCAGCAGCTTGGAGCTAGCGGGATATGAGCAGTTCTTC. Protein sequence: CASSLELAGYEQFF.

The rearrangement links TRBV5-1 to TRBJ1-3; TRBD1 might be the D (5 bases). Germline V lookup: CDR1 SGHRS, CDR2 YFSETQ. The CDR3 covers 15 residues. V lost 0 bases and J 3 bases, leaving 10 bases between the germline ends. The CDR3 here is CASSLGGTSGNTIYF. The CDR3 DNA sequence: TGCGCCAGCAGCTTGGGAGGGACTAGTGGAAACACCATATATTTT.